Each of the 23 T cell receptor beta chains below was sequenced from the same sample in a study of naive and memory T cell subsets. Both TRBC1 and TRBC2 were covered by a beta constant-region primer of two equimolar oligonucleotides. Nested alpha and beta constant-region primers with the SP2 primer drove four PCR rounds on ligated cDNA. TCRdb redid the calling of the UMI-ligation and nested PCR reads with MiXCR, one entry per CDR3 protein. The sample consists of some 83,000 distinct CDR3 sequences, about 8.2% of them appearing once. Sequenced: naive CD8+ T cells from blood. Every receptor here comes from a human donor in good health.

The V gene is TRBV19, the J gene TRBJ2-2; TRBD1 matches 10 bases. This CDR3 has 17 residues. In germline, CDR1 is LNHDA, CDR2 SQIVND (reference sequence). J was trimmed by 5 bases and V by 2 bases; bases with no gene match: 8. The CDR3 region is CASSISPRQGATGELFF. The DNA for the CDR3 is TGTGCCAGTAGTATATCCCCCCGACAGGGGGCTACCGGGGAGCTGTTTTTT.

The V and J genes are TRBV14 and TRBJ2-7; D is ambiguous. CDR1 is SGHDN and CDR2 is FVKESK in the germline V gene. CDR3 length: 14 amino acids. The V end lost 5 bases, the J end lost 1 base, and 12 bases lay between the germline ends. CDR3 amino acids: CASSYHAESYEQYF. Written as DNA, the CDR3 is TGTGCCAGCAGCTACCACGCCGAATCCTACGAGCAGTACTTC. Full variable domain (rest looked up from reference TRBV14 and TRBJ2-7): EAGVTQFPSHSVIEKGQTVTLRCDPISGHDNLYWYRRVMGKEIKFLLHFVKESKQDESGMPNNRFLAERTGGTYSTLKVQPAELEDSGVYFCASSYHAESYEQYFGPGTRLTVT.

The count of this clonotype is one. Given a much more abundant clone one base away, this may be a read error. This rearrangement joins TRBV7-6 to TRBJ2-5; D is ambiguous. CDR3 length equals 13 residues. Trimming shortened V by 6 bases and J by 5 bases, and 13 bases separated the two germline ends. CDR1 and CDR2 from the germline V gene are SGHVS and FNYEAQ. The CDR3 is CASSPPGHETQYF. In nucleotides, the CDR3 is TGTGCCAGCAGTCCGCCGGGCCATGAGACCCAGTACTTC.

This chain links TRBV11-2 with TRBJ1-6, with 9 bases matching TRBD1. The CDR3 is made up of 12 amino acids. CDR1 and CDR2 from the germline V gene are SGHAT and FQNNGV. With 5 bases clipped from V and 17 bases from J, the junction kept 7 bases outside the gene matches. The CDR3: CASSEDRGAFHF. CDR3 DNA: TGTGCCAGCAGCGAAGACAGGGGGGCTTTCCACTTT. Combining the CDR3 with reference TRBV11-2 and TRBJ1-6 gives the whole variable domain EAGVAQSPRYKIIEKRQSVAFWCNPISGHATLYWYQQILGQGPKLLIQFQNNGVVDDSQLPKDRFSAERLKGVDSTLKIQPAKLEDSAVYLCASSEDRGAFHFGNGTRLTVT.

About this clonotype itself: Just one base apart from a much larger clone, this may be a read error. This CDR3 is CASGLGTGYAGELFF. The DNA of the CDR3 is TGTGCCAGCGGCCTCGGGACAGGATACGCCGGGGAGCTGTTTTTT. The chain has TRBV5-4 and TRBJ2-2; 8 nucleotides match TRBD1. CDR1 is SGHNT, CDR2 YYREEE, per germline (reference sequence). J gave up 6 bases and V 7 bases, and 11 bases lay outside the gene matches. CDR3 length equals 15 residues. The whole variable domain, remainder taken from reference TRBV5-4 and TRBJ2-2, is ETGVTQSPTHLIKTRGQQVTLRCSSQSGHNTVSWYQQALGQGPQFIFQYYREEENGRGNFPPRFSGLQFPNYSSELNVNALELDDSALYLCASGLGTGYAGELFFGEGSRLTVL.

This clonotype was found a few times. CDR3 sequence (DNA): TGTGCCAGCAGTCCTCGTTCGGTTGGAGGTTGGGGCGGCAATCAGCCCCAGCATTTT. Protein: CASSPRSVGGWGGNQPQHF. V is TRBV27 and J is TRBJ1-5; D may be TRBD1 (5 bases). This CDR3 is built from 19 residues. Germline CDR1 reads MNHEY; CDR2 reads SMNVEV (reference sequence). Trimming left V 5 bases short and J 2 bases short, with 25 bases between.

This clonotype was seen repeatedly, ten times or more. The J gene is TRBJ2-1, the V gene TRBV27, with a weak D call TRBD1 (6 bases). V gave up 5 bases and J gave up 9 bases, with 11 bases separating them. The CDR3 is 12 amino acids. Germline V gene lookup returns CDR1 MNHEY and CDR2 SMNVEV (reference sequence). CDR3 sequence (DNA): TGTGCCAGCAGTACGACAGGTTCTGAGCAGTTCTTC. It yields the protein CASSTTGSEQFF.

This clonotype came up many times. The CDR3 sequence: CASSSREREARGDTQYF. The DNA of the CDR3 is TGTGCCAGCAGTTCGCGTGAGCGGGAGGCGCGGGGAGATACGCAGTATTTT. This chain connects TRBV12-3 or TRBV12-4 to TRBJ2-3; 9 bases are shared with TRBD2. The ends lost 4 bases at V and 5 bases at J; junction bases unmatched: 13. This CDR3 is built from 17 residues.

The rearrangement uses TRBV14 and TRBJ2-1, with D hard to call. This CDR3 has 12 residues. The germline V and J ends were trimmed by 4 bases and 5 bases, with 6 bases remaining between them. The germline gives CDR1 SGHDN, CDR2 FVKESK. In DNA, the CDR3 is TGTGCCAGCAGCCCCTCACACAATGAGCAGTTCTTC. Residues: CASSPSHNEQFF. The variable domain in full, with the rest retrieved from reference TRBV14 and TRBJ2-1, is EAGVTQFPSHSVIEKGQTVTLRCDPISGHDNLYWYRRVMGKEIKFLLHFVKESKQDESGMPNNRFLAERTGGTYSTLKVQPAELEDSGVYFCASSPSHNEQFFGPGTRLTVL.

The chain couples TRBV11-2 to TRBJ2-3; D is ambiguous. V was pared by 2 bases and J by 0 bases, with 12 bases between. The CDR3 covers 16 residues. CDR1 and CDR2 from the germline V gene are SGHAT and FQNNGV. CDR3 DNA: TGTGCCAGCAGCTTATGGCCAGCTACTAGCACAGATACGCAGTATTTT. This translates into CASSLWPATSTDTQYF.

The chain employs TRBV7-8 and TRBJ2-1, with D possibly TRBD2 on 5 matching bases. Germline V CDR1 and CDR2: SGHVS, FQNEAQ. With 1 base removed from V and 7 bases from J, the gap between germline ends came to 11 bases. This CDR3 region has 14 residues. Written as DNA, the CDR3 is TGTGCCAGCAGCTTAGGCATGGGAGCAAATGAGCAGTTCTTC. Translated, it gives CASSLGMGANEQFF.

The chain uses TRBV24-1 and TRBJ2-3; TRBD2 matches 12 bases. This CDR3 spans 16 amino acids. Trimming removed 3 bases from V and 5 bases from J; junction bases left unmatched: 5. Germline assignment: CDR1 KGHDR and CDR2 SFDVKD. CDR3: CATSDNPGLAGDTQYF. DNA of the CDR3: TGTGCCACCAGTGATAACCCGGGACTAGCGGGAGATACGCAGTATTTT.

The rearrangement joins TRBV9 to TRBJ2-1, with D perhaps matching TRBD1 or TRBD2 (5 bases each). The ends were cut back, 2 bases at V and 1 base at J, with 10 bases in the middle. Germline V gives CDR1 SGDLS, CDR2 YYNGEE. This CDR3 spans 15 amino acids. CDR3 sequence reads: CASSVGTLSYNEQFF. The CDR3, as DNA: TGTGCCAGCAGCGTCGGGACCTTATCCTACAATGAGCAGTTCTTC.

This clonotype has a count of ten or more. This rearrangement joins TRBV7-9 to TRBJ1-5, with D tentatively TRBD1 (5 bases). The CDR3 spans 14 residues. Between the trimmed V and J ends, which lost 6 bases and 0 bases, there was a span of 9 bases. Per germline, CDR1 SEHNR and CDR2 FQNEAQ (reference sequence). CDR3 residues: CASSRDGSNQPQHF. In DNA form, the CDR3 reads TGTGCCAGCAGTCGGGACGGTAGCAATCAGCCCCAGCATTTT.

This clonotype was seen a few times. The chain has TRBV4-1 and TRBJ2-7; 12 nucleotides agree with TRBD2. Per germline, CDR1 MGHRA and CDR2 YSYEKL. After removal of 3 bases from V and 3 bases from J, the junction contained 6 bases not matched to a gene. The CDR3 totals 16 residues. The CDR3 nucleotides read TGCGCCAGCAGCCACGGGACTAGCGGGTACGTCTACGAGCAGTACTTC. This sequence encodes CASSHGTSGYVYEQYF.

CDR3 in DNA: TGTGCCTGGTCCGGGTTTAGCAATCAGCCCCAGCATTTT. This codes for CAWSGFSNQPQHF. The chain is built from TRBV30 and TRBJ1-5, with D unclear. The V end was cut by 5 bases, the J end by 0 bases, with 8 bases between. The CDR3 extends over 13 amino acids. Germline loops: CDR1 GTSNPN, CDR2 SVGIG (reference sequence).

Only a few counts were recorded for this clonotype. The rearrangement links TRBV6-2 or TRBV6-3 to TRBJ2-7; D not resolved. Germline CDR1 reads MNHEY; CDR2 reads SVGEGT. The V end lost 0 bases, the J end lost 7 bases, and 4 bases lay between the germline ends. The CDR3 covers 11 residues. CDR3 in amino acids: CASSYSLEQYF. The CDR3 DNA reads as TGTGCCAGCAGTTACTCCCTAGAGCAGTACTTC.

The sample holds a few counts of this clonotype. CDR3: CASSSGWGSDRGDEQFF. DNA for the CDR3: TGTGCCAGCAGCAGCGGGTGGGGGAGTGATCGGGGCGATGAGCAGTTCTTC. This sequence joins TRBV7-9 and TRBJ2-1; D is possibly TRBD2 (6 bases). Trimming pared 5 bases from V and 8 bases from J, leaving 25 bases between. CDR1 SEHNR and CDR2 FQNEAQ come from the germline V gene (reference sequence). The CDR3 covers 17 residues. Full variable domain (outside the CDR3, taken from reference TRBV7-9 and TRBJ2-1): DTGVSQNPRHKITKRGQNVTFRCDPISEHNRLYWYRQTLGQGPEFLTYFQNEAQLEKSRLLSDRFSAERPKGSFSTLEIQRTEQGDSAMYLCASSSGWGSDRGDEQFFGPGTRLTVL.

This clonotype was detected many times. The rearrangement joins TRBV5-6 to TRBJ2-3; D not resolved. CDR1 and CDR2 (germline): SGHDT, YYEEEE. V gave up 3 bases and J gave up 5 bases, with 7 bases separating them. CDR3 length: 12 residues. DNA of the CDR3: TGTGCCAGCAGCTCCGGTAAAGATACGCAGTATTTT. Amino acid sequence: CASSSGKDTQYF.

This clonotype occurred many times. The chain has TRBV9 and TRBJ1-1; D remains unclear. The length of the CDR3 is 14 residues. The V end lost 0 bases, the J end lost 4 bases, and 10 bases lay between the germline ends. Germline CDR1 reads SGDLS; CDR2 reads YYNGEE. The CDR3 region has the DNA TGTGCCAGCAGCGTAGTCTACTCGGGCACTGAAGCTTTCTTT. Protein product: CASSVVYSGTEAFF.

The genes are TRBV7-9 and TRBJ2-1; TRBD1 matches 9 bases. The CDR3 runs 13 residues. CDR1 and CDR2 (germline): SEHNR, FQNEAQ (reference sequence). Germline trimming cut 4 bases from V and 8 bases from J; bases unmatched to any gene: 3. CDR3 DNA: TGTGCCAGCAGCTGGGGACAGGGCTATGAGCAGTTCTTC. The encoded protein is CASSWGQGYEQFF.

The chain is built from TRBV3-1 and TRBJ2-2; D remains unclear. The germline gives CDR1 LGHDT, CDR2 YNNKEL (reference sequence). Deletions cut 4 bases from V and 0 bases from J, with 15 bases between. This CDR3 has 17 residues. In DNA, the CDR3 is TGTGCCAGCAGCCCTAGGTCAAACTTACCGAACACCGGGGAGCTGTTTTTT. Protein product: CASSPRSNLPNTGELFF.

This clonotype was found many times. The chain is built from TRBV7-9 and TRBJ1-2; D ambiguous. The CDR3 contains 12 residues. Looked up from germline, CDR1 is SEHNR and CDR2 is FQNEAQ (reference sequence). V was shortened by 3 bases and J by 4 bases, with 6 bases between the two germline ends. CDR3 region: CASSLGSYGYTF. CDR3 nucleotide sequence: TGTGCCAGCAGCTTGGGGAGCTATGGCTACACCTTC.